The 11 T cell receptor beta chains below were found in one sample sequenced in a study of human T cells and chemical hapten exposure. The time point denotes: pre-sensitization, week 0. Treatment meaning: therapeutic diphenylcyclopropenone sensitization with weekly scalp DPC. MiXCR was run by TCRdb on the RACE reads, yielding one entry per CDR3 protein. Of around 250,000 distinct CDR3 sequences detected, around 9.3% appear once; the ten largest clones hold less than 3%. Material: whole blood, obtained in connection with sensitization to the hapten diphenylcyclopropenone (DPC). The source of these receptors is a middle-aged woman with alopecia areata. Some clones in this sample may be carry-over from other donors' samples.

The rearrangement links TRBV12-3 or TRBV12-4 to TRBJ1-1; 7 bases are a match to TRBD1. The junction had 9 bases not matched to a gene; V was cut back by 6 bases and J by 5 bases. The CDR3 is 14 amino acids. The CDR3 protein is CASRGTAGQTEAFF. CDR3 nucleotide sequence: TGTGCCAGCAGGGGGACAGCGGGTCAGACTGAAGCTTTCTTT.

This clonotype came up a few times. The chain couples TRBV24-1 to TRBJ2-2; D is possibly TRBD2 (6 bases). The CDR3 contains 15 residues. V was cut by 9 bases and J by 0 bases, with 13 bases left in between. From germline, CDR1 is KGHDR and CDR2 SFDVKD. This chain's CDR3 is CATGRAGTNTGELFF. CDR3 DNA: TGTGCCACCGGTCGCGCGGGGACGAACACCGGGGAGCTGTTTTTT.

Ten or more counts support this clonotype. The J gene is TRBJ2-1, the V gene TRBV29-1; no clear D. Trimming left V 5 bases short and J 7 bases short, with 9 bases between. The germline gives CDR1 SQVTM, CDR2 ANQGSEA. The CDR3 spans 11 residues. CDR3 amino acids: CSVQIVNEQFF. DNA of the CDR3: TGCAGCGTTCAGATTGTTAATGAGCAGTTCTTC.

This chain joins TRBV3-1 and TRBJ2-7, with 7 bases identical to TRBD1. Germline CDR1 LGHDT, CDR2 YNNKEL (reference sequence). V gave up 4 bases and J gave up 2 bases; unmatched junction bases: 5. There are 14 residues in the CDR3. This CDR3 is CASSPRTGAYEQYF. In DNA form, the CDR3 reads TGTGCCAGCAGCCCCAGGACAGGAGCCTACGAGCAGTACTTC.

CDR3 sequence (DNA): TGCAGTGCTCTTGACAGGGTGGGTATGAACACTGAAGCTTTCTTT. Its protein is CSALDRVGMNTEAFF. The chain recombines TRBV20-1 with TRBJ1-1; TRBD1 agrees at 7 bases. The CDR3 loop spans 15 amino acids. CDR1 is DFQATT and CDR2 is SNEGSKA in the germline V gene (reference sequence). V gave up 5 bases and J gave up 0 bases; unmatched junction bases: 9.

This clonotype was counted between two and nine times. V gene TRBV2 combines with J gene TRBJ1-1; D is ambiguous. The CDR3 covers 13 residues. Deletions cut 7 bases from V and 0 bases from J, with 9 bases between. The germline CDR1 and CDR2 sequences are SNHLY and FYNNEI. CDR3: CASKREMNTEAFF. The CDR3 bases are TGTGCCAGCAAACGAGAGATGAACACTGAAGCTTTCTTT.

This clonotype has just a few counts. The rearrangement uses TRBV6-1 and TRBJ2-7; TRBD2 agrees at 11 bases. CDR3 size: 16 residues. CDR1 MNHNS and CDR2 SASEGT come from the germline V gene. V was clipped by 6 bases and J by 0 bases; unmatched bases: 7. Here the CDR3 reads CASRVLAGAISYEQYF. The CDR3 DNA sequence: TGTGCCAGCAGGGTACTAGCGGGAGCGATCTCCTACGAGCAGTACTTC.

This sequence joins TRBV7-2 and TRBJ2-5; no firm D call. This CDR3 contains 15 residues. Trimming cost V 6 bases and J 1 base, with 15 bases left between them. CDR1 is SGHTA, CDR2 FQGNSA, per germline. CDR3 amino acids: CASSHNSWVQETQYF. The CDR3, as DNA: TGTGCCAGCAGTCATAATTCTTGGGTCCAAGAGACCCAGTACTTC. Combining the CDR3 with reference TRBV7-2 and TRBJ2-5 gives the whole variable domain GAGVSQSPSNKVTEKGKDVELRCDPISGHTALYWYRQSLGQGLEFLIYFQGNSAPDKSGLPSDRFSAERTGGSVSTLTIQRTQQEDSAVYLCASSHNSWVQETQYFGPGTRLLVL.

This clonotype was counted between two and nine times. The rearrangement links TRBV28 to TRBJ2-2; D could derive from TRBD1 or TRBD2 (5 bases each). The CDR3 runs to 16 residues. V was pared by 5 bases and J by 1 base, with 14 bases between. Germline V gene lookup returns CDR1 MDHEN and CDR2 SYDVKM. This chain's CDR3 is CASSPRDARNTGELFF. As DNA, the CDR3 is TGTGCCAGCAGTCCCCGGGACGCGCGGAACACCGGGGAGCTGTTTTTT.

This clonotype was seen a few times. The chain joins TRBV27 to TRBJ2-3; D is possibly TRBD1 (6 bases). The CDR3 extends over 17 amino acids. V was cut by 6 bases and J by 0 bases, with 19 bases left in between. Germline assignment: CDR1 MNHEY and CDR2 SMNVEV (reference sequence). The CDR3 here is CASRLYRAGASTDTQYF. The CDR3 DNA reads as TGTGCCAGCAGACTTTACAGGGCCGGGGCTAGCACAGATACGCAGTATTTT.

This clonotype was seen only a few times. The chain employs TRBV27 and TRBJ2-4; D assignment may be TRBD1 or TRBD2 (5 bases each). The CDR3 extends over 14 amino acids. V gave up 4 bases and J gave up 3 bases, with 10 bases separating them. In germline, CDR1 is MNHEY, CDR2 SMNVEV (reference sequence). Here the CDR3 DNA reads TGTGCCAGCAGTTCCACGGGGCTCAAAAACATTCAGTACTTC. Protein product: CASSSTGLKNIQYF.